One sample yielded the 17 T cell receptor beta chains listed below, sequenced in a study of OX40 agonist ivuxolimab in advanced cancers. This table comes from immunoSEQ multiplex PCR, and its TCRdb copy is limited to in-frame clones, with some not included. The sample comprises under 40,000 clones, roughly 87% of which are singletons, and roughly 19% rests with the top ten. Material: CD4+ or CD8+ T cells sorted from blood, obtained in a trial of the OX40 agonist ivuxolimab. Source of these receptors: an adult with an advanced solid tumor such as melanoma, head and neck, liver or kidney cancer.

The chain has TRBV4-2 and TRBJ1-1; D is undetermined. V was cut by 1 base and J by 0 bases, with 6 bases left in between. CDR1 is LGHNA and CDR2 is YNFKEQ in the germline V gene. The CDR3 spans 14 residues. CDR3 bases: TGTGCCAGCAGCCAAGGGGCTCTGAACACTGAAGCTTTCTTT. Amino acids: CASSQGALNTEAFF.

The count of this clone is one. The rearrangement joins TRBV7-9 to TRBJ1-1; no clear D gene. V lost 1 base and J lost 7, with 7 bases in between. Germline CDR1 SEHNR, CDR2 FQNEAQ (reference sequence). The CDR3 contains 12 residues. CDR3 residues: CASSLDTSEAFF. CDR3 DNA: TGTGCCAGCAGCTTAGATACGAGTGAAGCTTTCTTT.

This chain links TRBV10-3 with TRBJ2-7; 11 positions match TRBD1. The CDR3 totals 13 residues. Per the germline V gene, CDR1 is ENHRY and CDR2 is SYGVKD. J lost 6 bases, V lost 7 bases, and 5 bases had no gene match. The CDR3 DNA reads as TGTGCCATCAAAGGGACAGGGGGTCGCGAGCAGTACTTC. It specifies CAIKGTGGREQYF.

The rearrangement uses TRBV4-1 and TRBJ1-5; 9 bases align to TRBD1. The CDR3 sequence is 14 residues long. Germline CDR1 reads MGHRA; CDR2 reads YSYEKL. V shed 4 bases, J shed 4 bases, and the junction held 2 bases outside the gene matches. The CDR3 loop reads CASSRGQGNQPQHF. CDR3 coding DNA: TGCGCCAGCAGCCGAGGACAGGGGAATCAGCCCCAGCATTTT.

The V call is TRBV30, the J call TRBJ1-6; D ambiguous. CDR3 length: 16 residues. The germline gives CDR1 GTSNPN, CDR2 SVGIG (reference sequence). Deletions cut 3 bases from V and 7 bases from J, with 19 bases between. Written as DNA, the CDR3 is TGTGCCTGGAGCCTCAACTCAGGAACGAGGAATTCACCCCTCCACTTT. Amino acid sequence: CAWSLNSGTRNSPLHF.

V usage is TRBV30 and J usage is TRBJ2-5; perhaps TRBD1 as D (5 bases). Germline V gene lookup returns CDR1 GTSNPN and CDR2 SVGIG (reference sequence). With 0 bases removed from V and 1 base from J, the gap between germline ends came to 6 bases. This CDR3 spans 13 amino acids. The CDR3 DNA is TGTGCCTGGAGTGTCGACAGCCAAGAGACCCAGTACTTC. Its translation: CAWSVDSQETQYF.

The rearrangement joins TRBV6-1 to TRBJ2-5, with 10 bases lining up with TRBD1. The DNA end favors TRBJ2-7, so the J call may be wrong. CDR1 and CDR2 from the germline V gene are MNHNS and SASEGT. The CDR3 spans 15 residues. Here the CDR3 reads CASSAGTGAWVEQYF. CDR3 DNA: TGTGCCAGCAGTGCCGGGACAGGGGCCTGGGTCGAGCAGTACTTC.

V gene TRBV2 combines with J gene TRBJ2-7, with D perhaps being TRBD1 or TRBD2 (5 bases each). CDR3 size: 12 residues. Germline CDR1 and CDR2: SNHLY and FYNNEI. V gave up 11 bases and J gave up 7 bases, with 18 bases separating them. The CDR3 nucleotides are TGTGCCGGGACCTCAGGGATCGGGGAGCAGTACTTC. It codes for CAGTSGIGEQYF. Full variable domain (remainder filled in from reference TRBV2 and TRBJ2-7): EPEVTQTPSHQVTQMGQEVILRCVPISNHLYFYWYRQILGQKVEFLVSFYNNEISEKSEIFDDQFSVERPDGSNFTLKIRSTKLEDSAMYFCAGTSGIGEQYFGPGTRLTVT.

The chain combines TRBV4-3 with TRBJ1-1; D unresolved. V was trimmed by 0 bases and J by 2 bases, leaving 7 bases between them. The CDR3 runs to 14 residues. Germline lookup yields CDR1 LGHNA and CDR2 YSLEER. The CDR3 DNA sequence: TGCGCCAGCAGCCAAGATAGGCGTAACACTGAAGCTTTCTTT. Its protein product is CASSQDRRNTEAFF.

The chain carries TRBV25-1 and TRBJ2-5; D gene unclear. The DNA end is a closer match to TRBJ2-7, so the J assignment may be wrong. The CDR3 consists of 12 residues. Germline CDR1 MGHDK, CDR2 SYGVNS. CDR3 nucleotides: TGTGCCAGCAGTGAAAACAGCTACGAGCAGTACTTC. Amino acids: CASSENSYEQYF.

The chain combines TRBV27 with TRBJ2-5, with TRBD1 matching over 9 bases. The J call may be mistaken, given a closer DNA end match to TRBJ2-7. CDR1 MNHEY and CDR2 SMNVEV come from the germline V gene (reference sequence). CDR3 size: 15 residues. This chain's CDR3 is CASSLSSGTGNEQYF. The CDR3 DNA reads TGTGCCAGCAGTTTATCTTCCGGGACAGGGAACGAGCAGTACTTC.

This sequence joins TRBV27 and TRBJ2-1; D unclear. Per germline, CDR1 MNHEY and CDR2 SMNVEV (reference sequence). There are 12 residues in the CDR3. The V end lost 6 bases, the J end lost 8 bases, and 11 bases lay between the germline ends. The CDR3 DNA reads TGTGCCAGCAGCCCCGGACCGTATGAGCAGTTCTTC. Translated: CASSPGPYEQFF.

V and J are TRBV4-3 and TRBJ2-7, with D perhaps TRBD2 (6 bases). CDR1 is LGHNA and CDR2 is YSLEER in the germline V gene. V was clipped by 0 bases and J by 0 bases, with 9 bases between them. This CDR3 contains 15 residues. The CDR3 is CASSQDRGSSYEQYF. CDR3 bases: TGCGCCAGCAGCCAAGATCGGGGGAGCTCCTACGAGCAGTACTTC.

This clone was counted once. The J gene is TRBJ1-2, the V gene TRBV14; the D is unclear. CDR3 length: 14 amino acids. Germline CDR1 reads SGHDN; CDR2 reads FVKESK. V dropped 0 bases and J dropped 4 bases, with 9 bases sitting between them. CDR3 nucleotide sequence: TGTGCCAGCAGCCAAGAATGGCAGATCTATGGCTACACCTTC. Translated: CASSQEWQIYGYTF. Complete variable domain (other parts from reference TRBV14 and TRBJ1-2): EAGVTQFPSHSVIEKGQTVTLRCDPISGHDNLYWYRRVMGKEIKFLLHFVKESKQDESGMPNNRFLAERTGGTYSTLKVQPAELEDSGVYFCASSQEWQIYGYTFGSGTRLTVV.

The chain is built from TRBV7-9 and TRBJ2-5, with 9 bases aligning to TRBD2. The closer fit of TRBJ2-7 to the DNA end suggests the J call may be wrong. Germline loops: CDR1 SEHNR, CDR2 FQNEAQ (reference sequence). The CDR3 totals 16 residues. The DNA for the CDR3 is TGTGCCAGCAGCCCTCATAGCGGGGGAAGCTCCTACGAGCAGTACTTC. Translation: CASSPHSGGSSYEQYF.

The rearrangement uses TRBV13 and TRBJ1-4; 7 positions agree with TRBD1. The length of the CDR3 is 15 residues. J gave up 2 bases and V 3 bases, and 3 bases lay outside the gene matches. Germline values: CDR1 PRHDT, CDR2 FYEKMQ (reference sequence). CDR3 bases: TGTGCCAGCAGCTTCACAGGGGAGACTAATGAAAAACTGTTTTTT. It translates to CASSFTGETNEKLFF.

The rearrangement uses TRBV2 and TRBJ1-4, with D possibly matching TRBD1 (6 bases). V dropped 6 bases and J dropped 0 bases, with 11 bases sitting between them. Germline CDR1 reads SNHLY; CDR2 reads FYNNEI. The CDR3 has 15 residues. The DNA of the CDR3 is TGTGCCAGCAGACCGGACAGTTCAACTAATGAAAAACTGTTTTTT. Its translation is CASRPDSSTNEKLFF.